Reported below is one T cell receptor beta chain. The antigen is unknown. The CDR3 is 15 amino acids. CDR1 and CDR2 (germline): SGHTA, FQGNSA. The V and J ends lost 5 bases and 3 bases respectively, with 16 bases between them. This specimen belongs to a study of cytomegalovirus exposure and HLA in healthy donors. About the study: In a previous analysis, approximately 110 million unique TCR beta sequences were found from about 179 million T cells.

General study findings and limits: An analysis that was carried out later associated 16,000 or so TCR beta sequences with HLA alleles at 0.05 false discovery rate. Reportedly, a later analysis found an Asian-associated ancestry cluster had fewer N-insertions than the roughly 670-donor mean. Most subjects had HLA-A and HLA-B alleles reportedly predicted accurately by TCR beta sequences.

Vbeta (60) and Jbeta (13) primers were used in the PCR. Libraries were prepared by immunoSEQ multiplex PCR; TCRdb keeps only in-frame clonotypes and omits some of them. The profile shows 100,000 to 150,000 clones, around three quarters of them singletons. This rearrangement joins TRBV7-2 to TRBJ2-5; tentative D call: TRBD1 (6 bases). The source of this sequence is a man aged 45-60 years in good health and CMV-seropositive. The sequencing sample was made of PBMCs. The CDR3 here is CASSPPGTMKETQYF. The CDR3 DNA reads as TGTGCCAGCAGCCCTCCCGGGACAATGAAAGAGACCCAGTACTTC.